These T cell receptor beta chains were read from a single sample in a study of CD8 T cells in Susac syndrome. Via MiXCR, TCRdb re-called the immunoSEQ multiplex PCR reads, giving one row per CDR3 protein. Of some 250,000 distinct CDR3 sequences listed, 96% are singletons. Material for sequencing was CD4+ T cells from PBMCs. These receptors all stem from a human donor with Susac syndrome. The CDR3 runs from the conserved cysteine through the conserved F or W. The D gene is left open where the match is weak. For some rows the clone size is stated as once, few or many, or as a class when expanded; others skip it.

CDR3 DNA: TGCAGTGTAGTAGGGGGCGATCAGCCCCAGCATTTT; CDR3 protein: CSVVGGDQPQHF; clone size: NA; J gene: TRBJ1-5; V gene: TRBV20-1; D gene: TRBD1; CDR3 length: 12
CDR3 DNA: TGTGCCAGCAGTTTATCTAGCGGGCCAGCCTACAATGAGCAGTTCTTC; CDR3 protein: CASSLSSGPAYNEQFF; clone size: NA; J gene: TRBJ2-1; V gene: TRBV28; D gene: TRBD2; CDR3 length: 16
CDR3 DNA: TGTGCCAGCAGCGCCCTGGACAGGGGCATGGAGCAGTACTTC; CDR3 protein: CASSALDRGMEQYF; clone size: NA; J gene: TRBJ2-7; V gene: TRBV9; D gene: TRBD1; CDR3 length: 14
CDR3 DNA: TGCAGCGCCGGAGAGGGACTCTCAGATGCGCAGTATTTT; CDR3 protein: CSAGEGLSDAQYF; clone size: NA; J gene: TRBJ2-3; V gene: TRBV29-1; D gene: NA; CDR3 length: 13
CDR3 DNA: TGTGCCAGCAGCGCGTACCAGGGAGGAACCGGGGAGCTGTTTTTT; CDR3 protein: CASSAYQGGTGELFF; clone size: NA; J gene: TRBJ2-2; V gene: TRBV9; D gene: NA; CDR3 length: 15
CDR3 DNA: TGCAGCGCCGAGGGTGGACAGGGGGCAGGCGAGCAGTACTTC; CDR3 protein: CSAEGGQGAGEQYF; clone size: NA; J gene: TRBJ2-7; V gene: TRBV20-1; D gene: TRBD1; CDR3 length: 14
CDR3 DNA: TGTGCCAGCAGCTTATGGAAGGTCGACATTCAGTACTTC; CDR3 protein: CASSLWKVDIQYF; clone size: once; J gene: TRBJ2-4; V gene: TRBV7-2; D gene: NA; CDR3 length: 13
CDR3 DNA: TGTGCCACCAGTCCCCAGGGACGAGAGACCCAGTACTTC; CDR3 protein: CATSPQGRETQYF; clone size: NA; J gene: TRBJ2-5; V gene: TRBV24-1; D gene: NA; CDR3 length: 13
CDR3 DNA: TGTGCCAGCAGCTTGTCTCAGGGACTAGCGGGAGATACGCAGTATTTT; CDR3 protein: CASSLSQGLAGDTQYF; clone size: NA; J gene: TRBJ2-3; V gene: TRBV7-9; D gene: TRBD2; CDR3 length: 16
CDR3 DNA: TGCGCCAGCAGCTTGGTAGGAGGGGTGAACCCACAAGAGACCCAGTACTTC; CDR3 protein: CASSLVGGVNPQETQYF; clone size: NA; J gene: TRBJ2-5; V gene: TRBV5-1; D gene: NA; CDR3 length: 17
CDR3 DNA: TGCGCCAGCAGCCAAAAATGGGAGATCACCTTCGAGCAGTACTTC; CDR3 protein: CASSQKWEITFEQYF; clone size: NA; J gene: TRBJ2-7; V gene: TRBV4-1; D gene: NA; CDR3 length: 15
CDR3 DNA: TGTGCCAGCAGCTTAATTTTACTAGCGGGAGGGCCCCCGAGAATGGAGCAGTACTTC; CDR3 protein: CASSLILLAGGPPRMEQYF; clone size: NA; J gene: TRBJ2-7; V gene: TRBV7-9; D gene: TRBD2; CDR3 length: 19
CDR3 DNA: TGTGCCAGCAGCTCGAAGGGGGGCTACAATGAGCAGTTCTTC; CDR3 protein: CASSSKGGYNEQFF; clone size: NA; J gene: TRBJ2-1; V gene: TRBV2; D gene: NA; CDR3 length: 14
CDR3 DNA: TGTGCCAGCAGTGAAGGGACAGTAATAACACTGAGAGCTTTCTTT; CDR3 protein: CASSEGTVITLRAFF; clone size: NA; J gene: TRBJ1-1; V gene: TRBV6-1; D gene: NA; CDR3 length: 15
CDR3 DNA: TGTGCCAGCAGCTCGGTGGGGGTTTCCTACAATGAGCAGTTCTTC; CDR3 protein: CASSSVGVSYNEQFF; clone size: NA; J gene: TRBJ2-1; V gene: TRBV7-9; D gene: NA; CDR3 length: 15
CDR3 DNA: TGTGCCAGCAGCCCCCCGGGCTCTGGGGCCAACGTCCTGACTTTC; CDR3 protein: CASSPPGSGANVLTF; clone size: few; J gene: TRBJ2-6; V gene: TRBV5-6; D gene: NA; CDR3 length: 15
CDR3 DNA: TGTGCCAGCAGCTCGGCACGGGGGGCTCGTGGCTACACCTTC; CDR3 protein: CASSSARGARGYTF; clone size: NA; J gene: TRBJ1-2; V gene: TRBV11-1; D gene: NA; CDR3 length: 14
CDR3 DNA: TGCAGCGGAGAGGGACTAGCGGGAGGATGGGGACAAGAGACCCAGTACTTC; CDR3 protein: CSGEGLAGGWGQETQYF; clone size: NA; J gene: TRBJ2-5; V gene: TRBV29-1; D gene: TRBD2; CDR3 length: 17
CDR3 DNA: TGTGCCAGCAGCCGGACGGGACTAGCCCTGGACTCCTACGAGCAGTACTTC; CDR3 protein: CASSRTGLALDSYEQYF; clone size: once; J gene: TRBJ2-7; V gene: TRBV3-1; D gene: TRBD2; CDR3 length: 17
CDR3 DNA: TGCAGCCACCGGACTAGCGGGACCGGTGAGCAGTTCTTC; CDR3 protein: CSHRTSGTGEQFF; clone size: NA; J gene: TRBJ2-1; V gene: TRBV29-1; D gene: TRBD2; CDR3 length: 13
CDR3 DNA: TGTGCCAGCAGTTCTCCTGGGACGCAGGGTTGGTCCGAGCAGTACTTC; CDR3 protein: CASSSPGTQGWSEQYF; clone size: NA; J gene: TRBJ2-7; V gene: TRBV28; D gene: NA; CDR3 length: 16
CDR3 DNA: TGTGCCACTGATAGGGGGTTGAACACTGAAGCTTTCTTT; CDR3 protein: CATDRGLNTEAFF; clone size: NA; J gene: TRBJ1-1; V gene: TRBV6-6; D gene: NA; CDR3 length: 13
CDR3 DNA: TGTGCCATCGGAGACAGGTCCCGCATTAATCAGCCCCAGCATTTT; CDR3 protein: CAIGDRSRINQPQHF; clone size: NA; J gene: TRBJ1-5; V gene: TRBV24-1; D gene: NA; CDR3 length: 15
CDR3 DNA: TGTGCCAGCAGCTTGGGGAGCACTGAAGCTTTCTTT; CDR3 protein: CASSLGSTEAFF; clone size: few; J gene: TRBJ1-1; V gene: TRBV7-9; D gene: NA; CDR3 length: 12
CDR3 DNA: TGCGCCAGCAGCTTATGGACCGACTATAACGGGGGCTACACCTTC; CDR3 protein: CASSLWTDYNGGYTF; clone size: NA; J gene: TRBJ1-2; V gene: TRBV5-1; D gene: NA; CDR3 length: 15
CDR3 DNA: TGTGCCTGGAGCGCCGGGACTTCCGGGGAGCTGTTTTTT; CDR3 protein: CAWSAGTSGELFF; clone size: NA; J gene: TRBJ2-2; V gene: TRBV30; D gene: NA; CDR3 length: 13
CDR3 DNA: TGTGCCAGCAGTTTATGGCGACAGGGACCTGGGGCCAACGTCCTGACTTTC; CDR3 protein: CASSLWRQGPGANVLTF; clone size: NA; J gene: TRBJ2-6; V gene: TRBV27; D gene: TRBD1; CDR3 length: 17
CDR3 DNA: TGTGCCAGCAGCTTAACGACAGCCATGAACACTGAAGCTTTCTTT; CDR3 protein: CASSLTTAMNTEAFF; clone size: NA; J gene: TRBJ1-1; V gene: TRBV7-8; D gene: NA; CDR3 length: 15